This passage covers 20 T cell receptor beta chains from one sample sequenced in a study of beta chain features in type 1 diabetes. The isolated RNA, all of it, was reverse transcribed, so expressed TCRB transcripts were what got sequenced. Clones were sequenced by immunoSEQ multiplex PCR, and TCRdb holds only the in-frame ones, with some missing. The sample lists fewer than 350,000 clones; around 20% were seen once. The source material was naive CD4+ T cells from blood. These receptors were taken from a woman aged 18-29 years in good health.

There are a few counts of this clone. J is TRBJ2-3 and V is TRBV10-3; D remains unclear. Trimming pared 5 bases from V and 0 bases from J, leaving 3 bases between. CDR1 is ENHRY and CDR2 is SYGVKD in the germline V gene. This CDR3 contains 12 residues. In DNA form, the CDR3 reads TGTGCCATCAGTCCGAGCACAGATACGCAGTATTTT. Residues: CAISPSTDTQYF.

This clone was counted only a few times. The CDR3 nucleotides read TGCGCCAGCAGCCTGGATAGCGGGGACTACAATGAGCAGTTCTTC. Protein sequence: CASSLDSGDYNEQFF. V gene TRBV5-1 combines with J gene TRBJ2-1, with TRBD2 matching 8 bases. There are 15 residues in the CDR3. Germline V gene lookup returns CDR1 SGHRS and CDR2 YFSETQ. The junction had 6 bases not matched to a gene; V was cut back by 4 bases and J by 3 bases.

This clone was found a few times. The chain is built from TRBV19 and TRBJ1-2; maybe TRBD1 (6 bases). Germline V gene sequence: CDR1 LNHDA, CDR2 SQIVND (reference sequence). V was pared by 3 bases and J by 3 bases, with 8 bases between. The CDR3 has 13 amino acids. In DNA form, the CDR3 reads TGTGCCAGTAGTATTGGGGGCTACTATGGCTACACCTTC. Its translation is CASSIGGYYGYTF.

This CDR3 reads CASSPFTDTQYF. CDR3 nucleotides: TGTGCCAGCTCACCCTTCACAGATACGCAGTATTTT. The rearrangement links TRBV18 to TRBJ2-3; unclear D gene. The CDR3 runs to 12 residues. From germline, CDR1 is KGHSH and CDR2 LQKENI. The V gene lost 3 bases and the J gene lost 2 bases, with 3 bases spanning the gap.

This clone was detected a few times. The chain joins TRBV12-5 to TRBJ2-2; the D gene is possibly TRBD2 (5 bases). The CDR3 has 16 amino acids. CDR1 is LGHNT, CDR2 FRNRAP, per germline. V was cut by 4 bases and J by 0 bases, with 12 bases left in between. CDR3 amino acids: CASGSRTLPNTGELFF. CDR3 nucleotide sequence: TGTGCTAGTGGTTCCCGGACTCTGCCGAACACCGGGGAGCTGTTTTTT.

The chain is built from TRBV5-4 and TRBJ2-1; 11 bases are a match to TRBD2. The CDR3 length is 14 residues. Per germline, CDR1 SGHNT and CDR2 YYREEE (reference sequence). Losses at the gene ends were 5 bases for V and 6 bases for J; bases not matched to a gene: 4. The chain's CDR3 is CASSLTSGSNEQFF. CDR3 coding DNA: TGTGCCAGCAGTCTCACTAGCGGGAGCAATGAGCAGTTCTTC.

Of note for this clone: Other DNA sequences in this specimen translate into the identical CDR3. The chain has TRBV18 and TRBJ2-5, with D perhaps TRBD1 (5 bases). Germline V gene data show CDR1 as KGHSH and CDR2 as LQKENI. V was pared by 3 bases and J by 1 base, with 9 bases between. The CDR3 contains 14 residues. The CDR3 sequence is CASSPGQFQETQYF. For the CDR3, the DNA is TGTGCCAGCTCACCCGGACAATTCCAAGAGACCCAGTACTTC. The whole variable domain, remainder taken from reference TRBV18 and TRBJ2-5, is NAGVMQNPRHLVRRRGQEARLRCSPMKGHSHVYWYRQLPEEGLKFMVYLQKENIIDESGMPKERFSAEFPKEGPSILRIQQVVRGDSAAYFCASSPGQFQETQYFGPGTRLLVL.

This clone was counted a few times. V and J are TRBV6-1 and TRBJ2-3; TRBD2 might be the D (5 bases). The V gene's germline CDR1 is MNHNS and CDR2 SASEGT. Trimming pared 8 bases from V and 0 bases from J, leaving 9 bases between. The CDR3 contains 13 residues. The CDR3 DNA follows: TGTGCCAGCGAGGGAGCTAGCACAGATACGCAGTATTTT. This sequence encodes CASEGASTDTQYF.

The chain carries TRBV30 and TRBJ2-1; D ambiguous. Germline CDR1 and CDR2: GTSNPN and SVGIG (reference sequence). Trimming shortened V by 3 bases and J by 10 bases, and 13 bases separated the two germline ends. The CDR3 totals 12 residues. The chain's CDR3 is CAWSFSRAEQFF. Written as DNA, the CDR3 is TGTGCCTGGAGCTTTTCGCGAGCGGAGCAGTTCTTC.

The V gene is TRBV6-5, the J gene TRBJ2-7, with TRBD1 matching over 7 bases. Germline V lookup: CDR1 MNHEY, CDR2 SVGAGI. With 6 bases clipped from V and 0 bases from J, the junction kept 8 bases outside the gene matches. The CDR3 has 15 amino acids. In DNA, the CDR3 is TGTGCCAGCAGCCCGCGACAGGGTACCTCCTACGAGCAGTACTTC. Its translation is CASSPRQGTSYEQYF.

The chain couples TRBV14 to TRBJ1-2, with D perhaps TRBD1 (6 bases). Trimming removed 4 bases from V and 8 bases from J, with 26 bases in between. Germline V gene sequence: CDR1 SGHDN, CDR2 FVKESK. This CDR3 is 17 amino acids long. This chain's CDR3 is CASSLRINPSGEEGYTF. The CDR3, as DNA: TGTGCCAGCAGCCTACGGATAAACCCATCAGGGGAAGAGGGCTACACCTTC. The whole variable domain, remainder taken from reference TRBV14 and TRBJ1-2, is EAGVTQFPSHSVIEKGQTVTLRCDPISGHDNLYWYRRVMGKEIKFLLHFVKESKQDESGMPNNRFLAERTGGTYSTLKVQPAELEDSGVYFCASSLRINPSGEEGYTFGSGTRLTVV.

The rearrangement joins TRBV15 to TRBJ1-1; maybe TRBD1 (5 bases). Per the germline V gene, CDR1 is LNHNV and CDR2 is YYDKDF (reference sequence). With 4 bases removed from V and 1 base from J, the gap between germline ends came to 10 bases. The CDR3 runs to 14 residues. The CDR3 DNA reads TGTGCCACCAGCAAGACAGTACCGAACACTGAAGCTTTCTTT. Translated: CATSKTVPNTEAFF.

This clone was observed a few times. The J gene is TRBJ1-1, the V gene TRBV30; D not certain. The germline CDR1 and CDR2 sequences are GTSNPN and SVGIG (reference sequence). V was pared by 4 bases and J by 1 base, with 10 bases between. CDR3 length: 13 amino acids. The CDR3 reads CAWTVHGNTEAFF. The CDR3, as DNA: TGTGCCTGGACCGTACATGGGAACACTGAAGCTTTCTTT. Combining the CDR3 with reference TRBV30 and TRBJ1-1 gives the whole variable domain SQTIHQWPATLVQPVGSPLSLECTVEGTSNPNLYWYRQAAGRGLQLLFYSVGIGQISSEVPQNLSASRPQDRQFILSSKKLLLSDSGFYLCAWTVHGNTEAFFGQGTRLTVV.

This clone showed up just a few times. J is TRBJ2-7 and V is TRBV9; TRBD2 matches at 7 bases. Trimming cost V 4 bases and J 0 bases; bases outside gene matches: 4. CDR1 is SGDLS, CDR2 YYNGEE, per germline. The CDR3 covers 14 residues. CDR3 sequence reads: CASSPGEGSYEQYF. CDR3 bases: TGTGCCAGCAGCCCCGGGGAGGGCTCCTACGAGCAGTACTTC.

This clone has only a few counts. V is TRBV10-3 and J is TRBJ1-1; D is unclear. V gave up 4 bases and J gave up 0 bases, with 18 bases separating them. CDR1 and CDR2 (germline): ENHRY, SYGVKD. The CDR3 sequence is 17 residues long. The CDR3, as DNA: TGTGCCATCAGTGCGAGGCAGTCGAGCGGGATGAACACTGAAGCTTTCTTT. It translates to CAISARQSSGMNTEAFF.

This chain joins TRBV27 and TRBJ2-6; D gene uncertain. The ends were cut back, 4 bases at V and 2 bases at J, with 15 bases in the middle. The CDR3 length is 17 residues. Germline values: CDR1 MNHEY, CDR2 SMNVEV (reference sequence). Written as DNA, the CDR3 is TGTGCCAGCAGTTCACCTGAAATAGTGGCTGGGGCCAACGTCCTGACTTTC. Translated: CASSSPEIVAGANVLTF.

The chain has TRBV15 and TRBJ2-4; TRBD2 matches at 8 bases. Germline-derived CDR1 and CDR2 are LNHNV and YYDKDF (reference sequence). V shed 3 bases, J shed 11 bases, and the junction held 9 bases outside the gene matches. This CDR3 spans 14 amino acids. CDR3 DNA: TGTGCCACCAGCAGTCCGGGACTAGAAGGATTTCAGTACTTC. Its protein is CATSSPGLEGFQYF. Full variable domain (missing parts from reference TRBV15 and TRBJ2-4): DAMVIQNPRYQVTQFGKPVTLSCSQTLNHNVMYWYQQKSSQAPKLLFHYYDKDFNNEADTPDNFQSRRPNTSFCFLDIRSPGLGDTAMYLCATSSPGLEGFQYFGAGTRLSVL.

V is TRBV9 and J is TRBJ1-2, with D possibly TRBD1 on 6 matching bases. The CDR3 has 15 amino acids. CDR1 SGDLS and CDR2 YYNGEE come from the germline V gene. Trimming removed 3 bases at V and 6 bases at J, with 18 bases between. The CDR3 DNA follows: TGTGCCAGCAGCGCTGACAGGCCCCGAGGGGATGGCTACACCTTC. As protein: CASSADRPRGDGYTF. The full variable domain, rest sourced from reference TRBV9 and TRBJ1-2, is DSGVTQTPKHLITATGQRVTLRCSPRSGDLSVYWYQQSLDQGLQFLIQYYNGEERAKGNILERFSAQQFPDLHSELNLSSLELGDSALYFCASSADRPRGDGYTFGSGTRLTVV.

The chain links TRBV5-8 to TRBJ1-5; possible D gene TRBD1, 5 bases. CDR3 size: 12 residues. CDR1 and CDR2 from the germline V gene are SGHTS and YDEGEE. V was cut by 4 bases and J by 5 bases, with 7 bases left in between. For the CDR3, the DNA is TGTGCCAGCAGCCAACAGGATCAGCCCCAGCATTTT. Its translation: CASSQQDQPQHF.

The chain uses TRBV30 and TRBJ1-5, with D possibly being TRBD1 (5 bases). This CDR3 comprises 13 residues. Germline V CDR1 and CDR2: GTSNPN, SVGIG (reference sequence). The V end was cut by 0 bases, the J end by 4 bases, with 7 bases between. The CDR3 reads CAWSVGENQPQHF. The CDR3 DNA reads as TGTGCCTGGAGTGTAGGGGAAAATCAGCCCCAGCATTTT.